This paragraph covers one TCR beta chain sequence. The data derive from a study of shared clonotypes between healthy human individuals. Naive CD8 populations comprised CD45RO-negative cells positively selected for CCR7, excluding terminally differentiated effector memory CD45RA+ cells. Produced via immunoSEQ multiplex PCR; TCRdb's table is partial and in-frame only. The sample carries about 2.2 million clones, about 93% recorded once. The CDR3 is 16 residues long. With 0 bases removed from V and 1 base from J, the gap between germline ends came to 13 bases. Germline CDR1 is SGDLS and CDR2 is YYNGEE. This chain joins TRBV9 and TRBJ2-5; D is perhaps TRBD1 or TRBD2 (5 bases each). The sequence came from a man aged 18 to 30 in good health. Some clones in this sample may be carry-over from other donors' samples. Sequencing input: naive CD8+ T cells from PBMCs. CDR3 nucleotides: TGTGCCAGCAGCGTAGTGGGGACCCTAGTCCAAGAGACCCAGTACTTC. Its protein product is CASSVVGTLVQETQYF.